Presented here are 10 T cell receptor beta chains from one specimen sequenced in a study of cytomegalovirus exposure and HLA in healthy donors. Vbeta (60) and Jbeta (13) primers were used in the PCR. Method: immunoSEQ multiplex PCR; TCRdb's copy keeps in-frame clones and lacks some. The sample gives 100,000 to 120,000 clones, more than 75% of which show up once; about 1.8% is in the top ten. The sample was PBMCs. Receptor source: a man in his forties or fifties in good health and CMV-seronegative.

V usage is TRBV6-5 and J usage is TRBJ2-4, with 8 bases that match TRBD2. This CDR3 has 14 residues. The V gene end was trimmed by 8 bases and the J gene end by 9 bases; junction bases not matched to a gene: 12. Germline values: CDR1 MNHEY, CDR2 SVGAGI. DNA for the CDR3: TGTGCCAGCCCGGGGGGGCCCCAACCGGCCATTCAGTACTTC. Protein: CASPGGPQPAIQYF.

The chain recombines TRBV10-3 with TRBJ2-7; TRBD2 agrees at 8 bases. Germline values: CDR1 ENHRY, CDR2 SYGVKD. The CDR3 sequence is 15 residues long. J was trimmed by 2 bases and V by 0 bases; bases with no gene match: 3. For the CDR3, the DNA is TGTGCCATCAGTGAGTCGCCGGGGGGGACCTACGAGCAGTACTTC. Its translation is CAISESPGGTYEQYF.

The J gene is TRBJ1-1, the V gene TRBV6-6; tentatively, D is TRBD1 (6 bases). From germline, CDR1 is MNHNY and CDR2 SVGAGI (reference sequence). V gave up 6 bases and J gave up 1 base, with 15 bases separating them. This CDR3 has 15 amino acids. The CDR3 here is CASRPPGQQNTEAFF. The CDR3 DNA is TGTGCCAGCAGACCCCCCGGACAGCAGAACACTGAAGCTTTCTTT.

V and J are TRBV5-1 and TRBJ2-7; D gene ambiguous. Germline lookup yields CDR1 SGHRS and CDR2 YFSETQ. This CDR3 region has 13 residues. V lost 6 bases to trimming and J lost 1 base, with 11 bases between them. DNA of the CDR3: TGCGCCAGCATGCGCGGCCATTCCTACGAGCAGTACTTC. Its translation: CASMRGHSYEQYF.

CDR3 amino acids: CATSRAGTDEQYF. The DNA of the CDR3 is TGTGCCACCAGCAGAGCGGGAACGGACGAGCAGTACTTC. V gene TRBV15 combines with J gene TRBJ2-7, with D tentatively TRBD2 (5 bases). The CDR3 spans 13 residues. The V gene's germline CDR1 is LNHNV and CDR2 YYDKDF (reference sequence). Deletions cut 1 base from V and 5 bases from J, with 9 bases between.

The chain employs TRBV5-1 and TRBJ2-3; no definite D call. The CDR3 totals 13 residues. Germline V gene sequence: CDR1 SGHRS, CDR2 YFSETQ. V was pared by 4 bases and J by 0 bases, with 6 bases between. The CDR3 sequence is CASSLQSTDTQYF. The CDR3 DNA reads as TGCGCCAGCAGCCTACAGAGCACAGATACGCAGTATTTT.

The chain recombines TRBV5-1 with TRBJ2-3; 8 positions agree with TRBD1. V was clipped by 2 bases and J by 8 bases; unmatched bases: 10. Germline loops: CDR1 SGHRS, CDR2 YFSETQ. CDR3 length equals 15 residues. The CDR3 here is CASSFSGQAVGTQYF. CDR3 coding DNA: TGCGCCAGCAGCTTTTCGGGACAGGCGGTAGGTACGCAGTATTTT. The full variable domain, rest sourced from reference TRBV5-1 and TRBJ2-3, is KAGVTQTPRYLIKTRGQQVTLSCSPISGHRSVSWYQQTPGQGLQFLFEYFSETQRNKGNFPGRFSGRQFSNSRSEMNVSTLELGDSALYLCASSFSGQAVGTQYFGPGTRLTVL.

The chain links TRBV6-1 to TRBJ2-7; 7 nucleotides line up with TRBD1. CDR3 length: 16 residues. The V segment lost 2 bases and the J segment 2 bases; nucleotides outside the gene matches: 9. Per germline, CDR1 MNHNS and CDR2 SASEGT. The CDR3 bases are TGTGCCAGCAGTGAAAGGGGGCCCCTGCGGACCTACGAGCAGTACTTC. Protein product: CASSERGPLRTYEQYF.

The V gene is TRBV11-2, the J gene TRBJ1-1, with D tentatively TRBD1 (6 bases). Germline CDR1 reads SGHAT; CDR2 reads FQNNGV. The V gene lost 4 bases and the J gene lost 12 bases, with 12 bases spanning the gap. The CDR3 runs 11 residues. CDR3 coding DNA: TGTGCCAGCAGCTCCGGGACATTGTCTTTCTTT. Residues: CASSSGTLSFF.

CDR3 sequence: CASSSGANTGELFF. The CDR3 DNA is TGTGCCAGCAGCTCCGGGGCGAACACCGGGGAGCTGTTTTTT. The J gene is TRBJ2-2, the V gene TRBV7-3; a weak D match, TRBD2 (5 bases). The CDR3 totals 14 residues. Germline loops: CDR1 SGHTA, CDR2 FQGTGA. V shed 4 bases and J shed 0 bases, with 6 bases lying between them.